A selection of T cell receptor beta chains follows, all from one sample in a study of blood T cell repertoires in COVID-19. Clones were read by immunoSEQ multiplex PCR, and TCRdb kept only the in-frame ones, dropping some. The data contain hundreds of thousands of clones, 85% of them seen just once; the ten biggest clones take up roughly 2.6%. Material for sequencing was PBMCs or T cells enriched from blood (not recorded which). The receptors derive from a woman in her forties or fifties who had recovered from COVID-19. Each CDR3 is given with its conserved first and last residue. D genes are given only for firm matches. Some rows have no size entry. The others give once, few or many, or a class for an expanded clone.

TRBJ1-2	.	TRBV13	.	TGTGCCAGCAGCCGGACAACCTATGGCTACACCTTC	CASSRTTYGYTF
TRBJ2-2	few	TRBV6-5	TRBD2	TGTGCCAGCAGCCCCACTAGCGGGGGTACCGGGGAGCTGTTTTTT	CASSPTSGGTGELFF
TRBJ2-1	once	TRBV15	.	TGTGCCACCAGCAGAGATCGCGGGGCGGTGGAGCAGTTCTTC	CATSRDRGAVEQFF
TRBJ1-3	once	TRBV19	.	TGTGCCAGTAGTGGTATTCGAGGGTCTGGAAACACCATATATTTT	CASSGIRGSGNTIYF
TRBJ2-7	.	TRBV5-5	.	TGTGCCAGCAGCTTGCGGCAGGGTTCGACTTACGAGCAGTACTTC	CASSLRQGSTYEQYF
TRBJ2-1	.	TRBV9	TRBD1	TGTGCCAGCAGCGTTGGGACAGGGCCGGACAATGAGCAGTTCTTC	CASSVGTGPDNEQFF
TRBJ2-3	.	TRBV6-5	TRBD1	TGTGCCAGCAGGCCCGGGGACAGTGGAGCGGATACGCAGTATTTT	CASRPGDSGADTQYF
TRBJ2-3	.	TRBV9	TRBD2	TGTGCCAGCAGCGTAGGGGGGGCGGGGGGGTTCACAGATACGCAGTATTTT	CASSVGGAGGFTDTQYF
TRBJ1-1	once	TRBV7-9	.	TGTGCCAGCAGCCAGGGAATGAACACTGAAGCTTTCTTT	CASSQGMNTEAFF
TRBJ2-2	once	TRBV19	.	TGTGCCAGTAGTAGTTTCGCCGGGGAGCTGTTTTTT	CASSSFAGELFF
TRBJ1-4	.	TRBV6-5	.	TGTGCCAGCAGTTTTATCCGCGGTAATGAAAAACTGTTTTTT	CASSFIRGNEKLFF
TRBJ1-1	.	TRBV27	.	TGTGCCAGCAGTCTACAAGGAGGCGGCACTGAAGCTTTCTTT	CASSLQGGGTEAFF
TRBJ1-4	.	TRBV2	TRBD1	TGTGCCAGCAGGACTCAGGGGGTGGGCGAAAAACTGTTTTTT	CASRTQGVGEKLFF
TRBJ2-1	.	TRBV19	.	TGTGCCAGTAGTATTATAGCGGAGCTGGGTAATGAGCAGTTCTTC	CASSIIAELGNEQFF
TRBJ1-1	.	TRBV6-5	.	TGTGCCAGCAGTTACAAGGGAGAGAACACTGAAGCTTTCTTT	CASSYKGENTEAFF
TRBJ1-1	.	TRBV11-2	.	TGTGCCAGCAGCTTAGGGCAGGGGCACACTGAAGCTTTCTTT	CASSLGQGHTEAFF
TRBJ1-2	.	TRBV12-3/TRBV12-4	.	TGTGCCAGCGGCCCGGCGGGAGACCCCACCTTC	CASGPAGDPTF
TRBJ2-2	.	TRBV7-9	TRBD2	TGTGCCAGCAGCCCACCTAGCGGGGGGGCGAACACCGGGGAGCTGTTTTTT	CASSPPSGGANTGELFF
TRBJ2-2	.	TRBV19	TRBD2	TGTGCCAGTAGTACTGCCCGGGGGGTCGGTGGCGGGGAGCTGTTTTTT	CASSTARGVGGGELFF
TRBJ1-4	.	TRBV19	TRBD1	TGTGGCCCGGGAAGGAGGGGGCTTAATGAAAAACTGTTTTTT	CGPGRRGLNEKLFF
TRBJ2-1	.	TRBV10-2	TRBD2	TGCGCCAGCAGTGACCTGCCGCTGGGTAGCGGGATCTCTAAAGAGCAGTTCTTC	CASSDLPLGSGISKEQFF
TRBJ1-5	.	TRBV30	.	TGTGCCTGGAGTGTACGGAGCAGGGCGGGAAATCAGCCCCAGCATTTT	CAWSVRSRAGNQPQHF